This T cell receptor (beta chain) came from a study (dated by TCRdb to about 2016). V gives up 4 bases and J gives up 0 bases, and the segment between their germline ends measures 15 bases. The CDR3 covers 16 residues, taking in both the cysteine and the phenylalanine. Only the CDR3 part of the read is kept: 48 bases, read in frame from the first base. CDR1 and CDR2 are read off the germline V gene (reference sequence) as SGHNT and YYREEE. Library preparation employed RT-PCR. The data were produced on an Illumina MiSeq. TCRdb reanalyzed the raw reads on its own, using fastp at Q25 for trimming and MiXCR for clone calling, and kept in-frame beta chains. Every CDR3 protein is listed once, alongside the most common genes and DNA of its rows. Present in this sample are 550,000 to 750,000 distinct CDR3 sequences, around 14% of which were seen just once. Of the sample, around 3.3% falls within the top ten clones.

Points on this clonotype: It lacks a known antigen. Per-base quality was not reported, and no clone a single base away is much larger than it.

Source material: memory CD4+ T cells from blood. Recombination connected TRBV5-4 to TRBJ2-3; TRBD1 is a possible D gene, resting on 6 matching bases. The sequence derives from a female donor in good health, serving as a healthy control. The nucleotide sequence reads TGTGCCAGCAGCCCAACAGGGCAGTCTAGCACAGATACGCAGTATTTT. Its product reads: CASSPTGQSSTDTQYF.